This passage covers 12 T cell receptor beta chains from one sample sequenced in a study of T-cell memory formation after mild COVID-19. TCRdb recomputed calls from the 5' RACE reads with MiXCR, one row per CDR3 protein. The sample lists about 540,000 distinct CDR3 sequences, roughly 22% occurring once. The sequenced sample consisted of PBMCs or a T cell subset sorted from them (not recorded which). The receptors stem from an adult woman who had mild COVID-19 (a few samples of this study predate the infection). Cell type and time point are not known.

The table lists this clonotype with a few counts. CDR3 in DNA: TGTGCCAGCAGCCAAGGGGGGGGGCTGATGAACACTGAAGCTTTCTTT. Amino acid sequence: CASSQGGGLMNTEAFF. V and J are TRBV3-1 and TRBJ1-1; the D gene is possibly TRBD1 (6 bases). Germline values: CDR1 LGHDT, CDR2 YNNKEL (reference sequence). The CDR3 extends over 16 amino acids. Deletions cut 1 base from V and 0 bases from J, with 12 bases between.

The gene calls are TRBV5-1 and TRBJ2-3, with 13 bases identical to TRBD2. From germline, CDR1 is SGHRS and CDR2 YFSETQ. The CDR3 loop spans 16 amino acids. V was pared by 3 bases and J by 2 bases, with 3 bases of the junction left unmatched. The CDR3 reads CASSYGTSGNTDTQYF. DNA of the CDR3: TGCGCCAGCAGCTACGGGACTAGCGGGAACACAGATACGCAGTATTTT.

The chain employs TRBV5-6 and TRBJ2-1; D possibly corresponds to TRBD2 (5 bases). Per the germline V gene, CDR1 is SGHDT and CDR2 is YYEEEE. The V end lost 1 base, the J end lost 10 bases, and 18 bases lay between the germline ends. The CDR3 covers 15 residues. This CDR3 is CASSLMRGLNFEQFF. The CDR3 bases are TGTGCCAGCAGCTTGATGCGCGGACTGAATTTCGAGCAGTTCTTC.

The chain is built from TRBV4-2 and TRBJ2-2; D not certain. Trimming took off 1 base at V and 3 bases at J, with 9 bases between the two ends. CDR3 length: 15 residues. Looked up from germline, CDR1 is LGHNA and CDR2 is YNFKEQ. The CDR3 sequence: CASSQAPSDTGELFF. DNA for the CDR3: TGTGCCAGCAGCCAAGCTCCTTCGGACACCGGGGAGCTGTTTTTT.

This clonotype has just a few counts. The rearrangement links TRBV15 to TRBJ2-1; TRBD2 is a possible D gene (7 bases). Germline V gene data show CDR1 as LNHNV and CDR2 as YYDKDF (reference sequence). The V end lost 10 bases, the J end lost 7 bases, and 20 bases lay between the germline ends. The CDR3 is 14 residues long. The CDR3 reads CAISKGGAGNEQFF. The CDR3 DNA follows: TGTGCCATCTCGAAGGGGGGGGCAGGGAATGAGCAGTTCTTC.

The V gene is TRBV5-4, the J gene TRBJ1-1, with 8 bases lining up with TRBD1. Looked up from germline, CDR1 is SGHNT and CDR2 is YYREEE (reference sequence). The CDR3 extends over 14 amino acids. V gave up 4 bases and J gave up 6 bases; unmatched junction bases: 8. CDR3 sequence: CASSPPRGQAEAFF. The CDR3 bases are TGTGCCAGCAGCCCCCCCAGGGGGCAAGCTGAAGCTTTCTTT.

The chain employs TRBV7-9 and TRBJ2-3; 10 nucleotides align to TRBD2. Germline CDR1 and CDR2: SEHNR and FQNEAQ (reference sequence). The ends lost 1 base at V and 8 bases at J; junction bases unmatched: 9. The CDR3 consists of 16 residues. CDR3 bases: TGTGCCAGCAGCTTAGAAGGTCTAGCGGGGGAAGGTACGCAGTATTTT. This gives the protein CASSLEGLAGEGTQYF. Full variable domain (missing parts from reference TRBV7-9 and TRBJ2-3): DTGVSQNPRHKITKRGQNVTFRCDPISEHNRLYWYRQTLGQGPEFLTYFQNEAQLEKSRLLSDRFSAERPKGSFSTLEIQRTEQGDSAMYLCASSLEGLAGEGTQYFGPGTRLTVL.

About this clonotype: Germline is not matched at one junction end, which may reflect a read error. The V gene is TRBV6-5, the J gene TRBJ2-1; either TRBD1 or TRBD2 may supply D (6 bases each). The CDR3 consists of 15 residues. Germline values: CDR1 MNHEY, CDR2 SVGAGI. The CDR3: CASSRGRTVTNEQLF. Written as DNA, the CDR3 is TGTGCCAGCAGTCGGGGGCGAACTGTGACCAATGAGCAGTTATTC.

This clonotype was detected many times. This chain joins TRBV5-1 and TRBJ2-1; 7 bases align to TRBD1. V lost 2 bases and J lost 3; bases outside the gene matches: 2. There are 14 residues in the CDR3. Looked up from germline, CDR1 is SGHRS and CDR2 is YFSETQ. The CDR3: CASSFDRVYNEQFF. The CDR3 coding sequence is TGCGCCAGCAGCTTCGACAGGGTCTACAATGAGCAGTTCTTC.

The chain links TRBV4-1 to TRBJ1-4; no clear D. The germline V and J ends were trimmed by 0 bases and 11 bases, with 7 bases remaining between them. The germline V gene encodes CDR1 MGHRA and CDR2 YSYEKL. CDR3 length equals 12 residues. CDR3 amino acids: CASSQDRSKLFF. The CDR3 nucleotides are TGCGCCAGCAGCCAAGACAGGTCGAAACTGTTTTTT.

This chain joins TRBV12-3 or TRBV12-4 and TRBJ2-7; 8 nucleotides line up with TRBD2. The CDR3 loop spans 15 amino acids. V lost 3 bases and J lost 5; bases outside the gene matches: 9. CDR3 sequence (DNA): TGTGCCAGCAGTTTCCCGGGAGGGTCTTCCAACGAGCAGTACTTC. Protein product: CASSFPGGSSNEQYF.

This clonotype was observed a handful of times. The V call is TRBV7-2, the J call TRBJ2-1; D unresolved. The CDR3 is made up of 13 amino acids. V lost 5 bases and J 10 bases, leaving 15 bases between the germline ends. Germline CDR1 reads SGHTA; CDR2 reads FQGNSA. In nucleotides, the CDR3 is TGTGCCAGCAGCAAGGGCCCTAGTGGAGAGCAGTTCTTC. It specifies CASSKGPSGEQFF.